This T cell receptor (beta chain) was observed in a study of PD-L1 blockade in urothelial cancer. The data were produced by immunoSEQ multiplex PCR, yet TCRdb's version contains in-frame clones alone and is incomplete. Among roughly 45,000 clones listed, 70% to 90% were seen once. Disease in patients was locally advanced or metastatic urothelial carcinoma. The CDR3 is 11 amino acids. Trimming removed 3 bases from V and 18 bases from J, with 12 bases in between. CDR1 is LNHNV and CDR2 is YYDKDF in the germline V gene (reference sequence). Sequenced material: PBMCs, taken around atezolizumab (anti-PD-L1) treatment. The source of this sequence is a man aged 60 to 69 with urothelial cancer. This chain links TRBV15 with TRBJ1-6; D ambiguous. CDR3 bases: TGTGCCACCAGCAGCGGGAGAGACCACCACTTT. Translation: CATSSGRDHHF. Full variable domain (remainder filled in from reference TRBV15 and TRBJ1-6): DAMVIQNPRYQVTQFGKPVTLSCSQTLNHNVMYWYQQKSSQAPKLLFHYYDKDFNNEADTPDNFQSRRPNTSFCFLDIRSPGLGDTAMYLCATSSGRDHHFGNGTRLTVT.